The 14 T cell receptor beta chains reported below all come from one sample, sequenced in a study of CXCR3-negative and CXCR3-positive naive CD8 T cells. In preparing the TRB cDNA libraries, 5' RACE with UMI labels was used. From its re-call of the 5' RACE reads, TCRdb lists each CDR3 protein once, without DNA. Recorded for this sample: roughly 65,000 distinct CDR3 sequences. The study, taken as a whole, reports: Compared with CXCR3-negative naive cells, CXCR3-positive naive cells showed more hydrophobic TRB CDR3s.

What these receptors recognize is not known. The sample comprised naive CXCR3+ CD8+ T cells from blood. Subset defined: CD45RO-CCR7+CD27+CD95- naive CD8+ T cells expressing CXCR3 (TNR3+). Receptors originate from a human donor in good health. Some clones in this sample may be carry-over from other donors' samples.

The rearrangement links TRBV29-1 to TRBJ1-1; the D call of TRBD1 rests on TCRdb alone, since no DNA is present to check it. Germline V gives CDR1 SQVTM, CDR2 ANQGSEA. There are 11 residues in the CDR3. The CDR3 reads CSVDRGVEAFF.

The chain is built from TRBV21-1 and TRBJ1-5; lacking DNA, the TRBD1 call made by TCRdb goes unchecked. TRBV21-1 is a pseudogene. The CDR3 has 15 amino acids. The CDR3 here is CASTLRGGLVQPQHF.

The V and J genes are TRBV7-6 and TRBJ2-7; TCRdb selects TRBD1, and the lack of DNA leaves this call unchecked. The CDR3 loop spans 14 amino acids. Germline CDR1 and CDR2: SGHVS and FNYEAQ. This CDR3 reads CASSYRTAPYEQYF.

This sequence joins TRBV24-1 and TRBJ2-5; checking the TCRdb D call of TRBD1 is not possible without DNA. Germline V lookup: CDR1 KGHDR, CDR2 SFDVKD. CDR3 length: 17 residues. CDR3 region: CATSDRPGSITGETQYF.

The genes are TRBV29-1 and TRBJ2-2; with no DNA, the TCRdb D assignment of TRBD1 cannot be verified. The germline gives CDR1 SQVTM, CDR2 ANQGSEA. The CDR3 is 15 residues long. The CDR3 loop is CSVELGTANTGELFF.

This chain uses TRBV7-3 with TRBJ2-2; TCRdb gives TRBD1 as the D gene, but with no DNA this cannot be confirmed. In germline, CDR1 is SGHTA, CDR2 FQGTGA. The CDR3 sequence is 17 residues long. This CDR3 reads CASSWGQGGTGAGELFF.

V usage is TRBV5-1 and J usage is TRBJ1-1. The CDR3 covers 13 residues. Looked up from germline, CDR1 is SGHRS and CDR2 is YFSETQ. The CDR3 is CASSHYGRLEAFF.

The chain has TRBV7-9 and TRBJ2-7; as DNA is missing, the TRBD2 call by TCRdb cannot be tested. The CDR3 has 16 amino acids. Per germline, CDR1 SEHNR and CDR2 FQNEAQ (reference sequence). CDR3 in amino acids: CASSFSDRALEYEQYF.

The V gene is TRBV5-1, the J gene TRBJ2-6; TCRdb designates TRBD1, a call that cannot be tested without DNA. Germline V gene data show CDR1 as SGHRS and CDR2 as YFSETQ. This CDR3 contains 18 residues. CDR3 protein: CASSPRTGGTAGANVLTF.

The chain employs TRBV21-1 and TRBJ2-7; TCRdb returns TRBD1, unconfirmable since there is no DNA. TRBV21-1 is flagged as a pseudogene. The CDR3 has 14 amino acids. CDR3 protein: CASSKRQGAYEQYF.

The V and J genes are TRBV11-2 and TRBJ2-3; checking the TCRdb D call of TRBD2 is not possible without DNA. The germline V gene encodes CDR1 SGHAT and CDR2 FQNNGV. CDR3 length: 16 residues. The CDR3 loop is CASSLGTSGSTDTQYF.

The rearrangement uses TRBV27 and TRBJ2-5; the TRBD2 assignment by TCRdb is unverifiable without DNA. The germline V gene has CDR1 MNHEY and CDR2 SMNVEV (reference sequence). The CDR3 is made up of 16 amino acids. The CDR3 region is CASSLSLAGSQETQYF.

The gene calls are TRBV10-3 and TRBJ2-5; the D gene TCRdb calls, TRBD2, cannot be checked with no DNA. CDR1 is ENHRY, CDR2 SYGVKD, per germline. The CDR3 has 13 amino acids. CDR3 region: CAASIGGRETQYF.

The genes are TRBV16 and TRBJ2-1; TCRdb picks TRBD1, but there is no DNA to check that call. The CDR3 is 13 amino acids. Germline V gene sequence: CDR1 KGHSY, CDR2 FQNENV. CDR3 in amino acids: CASSNQGGNEQFF.